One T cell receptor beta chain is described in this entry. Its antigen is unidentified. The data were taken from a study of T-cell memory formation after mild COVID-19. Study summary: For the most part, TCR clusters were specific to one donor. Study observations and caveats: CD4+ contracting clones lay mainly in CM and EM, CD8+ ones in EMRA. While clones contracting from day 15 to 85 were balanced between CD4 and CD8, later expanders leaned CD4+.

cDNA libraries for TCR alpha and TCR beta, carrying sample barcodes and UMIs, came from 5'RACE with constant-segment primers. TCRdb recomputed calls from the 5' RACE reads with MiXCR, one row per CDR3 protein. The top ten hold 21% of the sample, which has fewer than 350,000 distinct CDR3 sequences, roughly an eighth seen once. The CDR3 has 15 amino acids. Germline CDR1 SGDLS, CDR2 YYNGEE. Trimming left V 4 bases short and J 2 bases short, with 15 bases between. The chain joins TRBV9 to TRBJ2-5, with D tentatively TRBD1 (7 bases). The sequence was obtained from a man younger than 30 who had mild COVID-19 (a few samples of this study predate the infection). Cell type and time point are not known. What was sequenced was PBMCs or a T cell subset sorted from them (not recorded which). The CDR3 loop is CASSPEGGQQETQYF. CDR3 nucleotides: TGTGCCAGCAGCCCGGAGGGGGGACAGCAAGAGACCCAGTACTTC.